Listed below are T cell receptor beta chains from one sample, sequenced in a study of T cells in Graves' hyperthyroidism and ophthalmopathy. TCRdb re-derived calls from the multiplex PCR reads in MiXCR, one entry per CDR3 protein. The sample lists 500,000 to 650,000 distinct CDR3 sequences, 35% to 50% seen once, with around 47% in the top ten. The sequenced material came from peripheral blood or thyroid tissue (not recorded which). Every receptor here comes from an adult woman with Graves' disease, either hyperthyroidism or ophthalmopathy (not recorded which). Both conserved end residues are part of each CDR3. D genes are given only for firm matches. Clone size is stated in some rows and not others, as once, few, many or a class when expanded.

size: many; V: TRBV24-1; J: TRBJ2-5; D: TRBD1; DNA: TGTGCCACCAGTGAACCCAGGGGGAGTTCGGAGACCCAGTACTTC; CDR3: CATSEPRGSSETQYF
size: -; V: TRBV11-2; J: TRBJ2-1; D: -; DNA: TGTGCCAGCAGCGTCCTAAAGGTGGTCGACAATGAGCAGTTCTTC; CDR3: CASSVLKVVDNEQFF
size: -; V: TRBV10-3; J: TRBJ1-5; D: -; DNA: TGTGCCATCGACATCCCCCAGCATTTT; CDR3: CAIDIPQHF
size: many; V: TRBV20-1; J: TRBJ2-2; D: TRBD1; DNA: TGCAGTGCTCAACAGGGGGCGTCGGGGGAGCTGTTTTTT; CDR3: CSAQQGASGELFF
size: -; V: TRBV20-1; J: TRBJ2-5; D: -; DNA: TGCAGTGCTAGAACTGGGACACTCCGCGAGACCCAGTACTTC; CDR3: CSARTGTLRETQYF
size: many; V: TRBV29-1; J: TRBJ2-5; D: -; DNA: TGCAGCGGGGCCAAAGGGGAGACCCAGTACTTC; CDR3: CSGAKGETQYF
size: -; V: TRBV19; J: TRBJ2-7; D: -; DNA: TGTGCCAGTAGTCCTCAGACCGCTACCTACGAGCAGTACTTC; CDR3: CASSPQTATYEQYF
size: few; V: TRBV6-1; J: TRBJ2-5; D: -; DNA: TGTGCCAGCAGTTACAACCGGGACAACCAAGAGACCCAGTACTTC; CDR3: CASSYNRDNQETQYF
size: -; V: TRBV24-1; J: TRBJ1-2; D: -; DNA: TGTGCCACCATTGGGGACGGTACTAACTATGGCTACACCTTC; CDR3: CATIGDGTNYGYTF
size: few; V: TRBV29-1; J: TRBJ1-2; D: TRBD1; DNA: TGCAGCGTTGTTAGGGGGCTCAATGGCTACACCTTC; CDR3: CSVVRGLNGYTF
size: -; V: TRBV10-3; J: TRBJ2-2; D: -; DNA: TGTGCCATCAAGGAAATGGCCGGGGAGCTGTTTTTT; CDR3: CAIKEMAGELFF
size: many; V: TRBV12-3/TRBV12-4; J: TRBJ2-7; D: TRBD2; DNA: TGTGCCAGCAGTCCAAGGACTAGCGGCCACGAGCAGTACTTC; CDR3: CASSPRTSGHEQYF
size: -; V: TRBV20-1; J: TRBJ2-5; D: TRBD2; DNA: TGCAGTGCTTCCGGACTAGCGGGAACAGAGACCCAGTACTTC; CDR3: CSASGLAGTETQYF
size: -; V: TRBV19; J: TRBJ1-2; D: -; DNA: TGTGCCAGCAGTTTAGAACGGGGGAGAACTTTCTATGGCTACACCTTC; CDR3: CASSLERGRTFYGYTF
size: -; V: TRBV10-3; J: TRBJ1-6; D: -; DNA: TGTGCCATCAGTGAGTTACTACACGGTGGGGGCACCTATAATTCACCCCTCCACTTT; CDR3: CAISELLHGGGTYNSPLHF
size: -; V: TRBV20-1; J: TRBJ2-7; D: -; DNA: TGCAGTGCTATGGAGGGCAACGAGCAGTACTTC; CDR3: CSAMEGNEQYF
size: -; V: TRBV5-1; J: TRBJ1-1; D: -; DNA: TGCGCCAGCAGCTTGGCCGCCAGGACGAACACTGAAGCTTTCTTT; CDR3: CASSLAARTNTEAFF
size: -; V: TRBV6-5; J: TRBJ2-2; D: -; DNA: TGTGCCAGCAGTTACTCGAGCACCGGGGAGCTGTTTTTT; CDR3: CASSYSSTGELFF
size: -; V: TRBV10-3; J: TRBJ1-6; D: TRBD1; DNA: TGTGCCATCAGGGACGGACAGGGAAATTCACCCCTCCACTTT; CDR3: CAIRDGQGNSPLHF
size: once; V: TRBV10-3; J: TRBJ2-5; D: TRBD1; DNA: TGTGCCATCAGTAACAACAGGGGGCCGGACTATGGCCAAGAGACCCAGTACTTC; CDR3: CAISNNRGPDYGQETQYF
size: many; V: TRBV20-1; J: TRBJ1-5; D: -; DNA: TGCAGTGCTACACAGGGAAATGAGCCCCAGCATTTT; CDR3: CSATQGNEPQHF
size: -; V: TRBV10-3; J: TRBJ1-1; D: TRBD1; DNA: TGTGCCATCAGTGGGGACAGCGGGAACACTGAAGCTTTCTTT; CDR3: CAISGDSGNTEAFF
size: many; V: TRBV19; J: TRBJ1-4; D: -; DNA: TGTGCCAGTAGCATCCGGGTGGGCAGCCCGGCTGAAAAACTGTTTTTT; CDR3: CASSIRVGSPAEKLFF
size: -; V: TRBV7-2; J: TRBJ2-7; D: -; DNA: TGTGCCAGCAGCTTCCCCGGGAGTTCCCCCCAGTACTTC; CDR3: CASSFPGSSPQYF
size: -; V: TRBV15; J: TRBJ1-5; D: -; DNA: TGTGCCACCAGCAGGAAGGGGTCCGGAGATCAGCCCCAGCATTTT; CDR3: CATSRKGSGDQPQHF
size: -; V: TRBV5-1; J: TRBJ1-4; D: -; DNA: TGCGCCAGCAGCTTGAGTCAGGGATCAACTAATGAAAAACTGTTTTTT; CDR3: CASSLSQGSTNEKLFF
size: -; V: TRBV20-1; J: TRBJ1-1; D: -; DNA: TGCAGTGCGCTGGGCCGGAGGAACACTGAAGCTTTCTTT; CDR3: CSALGRRNTEAFF
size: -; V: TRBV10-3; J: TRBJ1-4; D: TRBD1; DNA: TGTGCCATCAGTGAGGGGACAGGAAAACTGTTTTTT; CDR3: CAISEGTGKLFF
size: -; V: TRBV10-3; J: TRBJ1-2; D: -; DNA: TGTGCCACGAGCGGACAGATCCTTCTCGGAGGCTACACCTTC; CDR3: CATSGQILLGGYTF
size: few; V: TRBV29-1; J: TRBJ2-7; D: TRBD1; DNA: TGCAGTTTATGGGACAGGGGGTACGAGCAGTACTTC; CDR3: CSLWDRGYEQYF
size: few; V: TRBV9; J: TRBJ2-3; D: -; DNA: TGTGCCAGCAGCGTAGTGGGGGCAGATACGCAGTATTTT; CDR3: CASSVVGADTQYF
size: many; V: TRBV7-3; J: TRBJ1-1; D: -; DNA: TGTGCCAGCAGCTTAACAGGGTCGACTGAAGCTTTCTTT; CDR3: CASSLTGSTEAFF
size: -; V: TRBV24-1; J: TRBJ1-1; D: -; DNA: TGTGCCACCAGGGCCTTGAACACTGAAGCTTTCTTT; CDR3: CATRALNTEAFF
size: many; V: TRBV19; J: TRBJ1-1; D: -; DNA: TGTGCCAGTAGCACAGTATTGGGTTCCCAGGGAAAAACTGAAGCTTTCTTT; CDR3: CASSTVLGSQGKTEAFF
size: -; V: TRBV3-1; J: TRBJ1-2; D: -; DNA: TGTGCCAGCAGCCAAAGCCCGGGGCGGGCTAACTATGGCTACACCTTC; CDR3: CASSQSPGRANYGYTF
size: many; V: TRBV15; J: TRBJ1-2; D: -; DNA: TGTGCCACCACACGAGCCCCGACAGCAAGAAATGGCTACACCTTC; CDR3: CATTRAPTARNGYTF
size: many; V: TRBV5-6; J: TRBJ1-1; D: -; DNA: TGTGCCAGCAGCTTGGTTCATCGGATTCGAGACACTGAAGCTTTCTTT; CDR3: CASSLVHRIRDTEAFF
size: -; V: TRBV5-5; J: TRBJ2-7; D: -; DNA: TGTGCCAGCAGCTTTCTTGGGAATTCCTACGAGCAGTACTTC; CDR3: CASSFLGNSYEQYF
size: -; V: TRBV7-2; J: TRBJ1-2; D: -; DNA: TGTGCCAGCAGTTTGTTAGGACAGTATGGCTGCACCTTC; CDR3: CASSLLGQYGCTF
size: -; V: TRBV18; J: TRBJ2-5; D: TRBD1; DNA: TGTGCCAGCTCACCGCGGAGGGGACAGGTTGTTCAGACCCAGTACTTC; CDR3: CASSPRRGQVVQTQYF
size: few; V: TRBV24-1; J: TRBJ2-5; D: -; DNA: TGTGCCACCAGTGATGGCGTACCAAAAGAGACCCAGTACTTC; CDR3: CATSDGVPKETQYF
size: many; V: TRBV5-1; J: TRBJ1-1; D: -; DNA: TGCGCCAGCAGCTTCCTTCGGGTCGAGGGAATCACTGAAGCTTTCTTT; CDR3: CASSFLRVEGITEAFF
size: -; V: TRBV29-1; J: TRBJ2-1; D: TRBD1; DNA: TGCAGCGTCTTGCAGGGACAGAGAAACTACAATGAGCAGTTCTTC; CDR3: CSVLQGQRNYNEQFF